This T cell receptor (beta chain) is from a study of cytomegalovirus exposure and HLA in healthy donors. General study points: Among CMV-associated TCR beta chains, most appeared HLA-restricted in a later analysis. Follow-up analysis seemed to connect common viral pathogens with several of the most significant clusters identified.

This CDR3 contains 16 residues. Per germline, CDR1 SEHNR and CDR2 FQNEAQ (reference sequence). The germline V and J ends were trimmed by 1 base and 1 base, with 13 bases remaining between them. Primers: 60 Vbeta forward and 13 Jbeta reverse. Data came from immunoSEQ multiplex PCR; TCRdb stores just in-frame clones and leaves some out. This table holds roughly 49,000 clones, about 81% found once. On this clone itself: What it recognizes is unknown.

The sequenced sample was PBMCs. This TCR came from a boy younger than 18 in good health and CMV-seropositive. The rearrangement uses TRBV7-9 and TRBJ1-1; no reliable D call. The CDR3 here is CASSLVGGPSNTEAFF. Written as DNA, the CDR3 is TGTGCCAGCAGCTTAGTAGGCGGTCCTTCGAACACTGAAGCTTTCTTT.